Here is one T cell receptor beta chain with its context. Its target is not known. The data are from a study of cytomegalovirus exposure and HLA in healthy donors. 13 Jbeta primers and 60 Vbeta primers were used for the PCR. Profiled with immunoSEQ multiplex PCR; TCRdb holds only in-frame clones, not every one. The data hold around 170,000 clones, with 70% to 80% observed a single time. Study-wide points: Reports indicated that the classifier achieved high specificity and sensitivity in diagnosing cytomegalovirus status. Analyses of presence and absence presupposed an approximately uniform sequencing depth across donors.

The receptor's source is a young man in good health and CMV-seronegative. The sample consisted of PBMCs.

The CDR3 nucleotides are TGTGCCAGAAGCTTAGCCCACACAGATACGCAGTATTTT. Amino acid sequence: CARSLAHTDTQYF. The chain is built from TRBV7-5 and TRBJ2-3; TRBD1, the table's D call, was not compared with the DNA. TRBV7-5 is listed as a pseudogene. This CDR3 has 13 residues.